The 20 T cell receptor beta chains in this list originate from one sample, sequenced in a study of blood T cells in healthy people across ages. A second PCR, run for about 7 to 11 cycles, used a sample-barcoded 5' primer plus a J-beta primer mix. TCRdb independently ran MiXCR on the 5' RACE reads; one entry per CDR3 protein. The sample shows 1.6 million or so distinct CDR3 sequences, about 35% of them seen only once. Sequencing was performed on blood. These receptors were collected from a woman aged 25-40 years in good health.

A note on this clonotype: At one boundary the junction diverges from the germline segment, which might be a read error. The chain has TRBV3-1 and TRBJ2-5; a weak D match, TRBD2 (5 bases). The V gene's germline CDR1 is LGHDT and CDR2 YNNKEL (reference sequence). This CDR3 spans 14 amino acids. The chain's CDR3 is CASRQADFQETQYF. Here the CDR3 DNA reads TGTGCCAGCAGACAAGCGGACTTCCAAGAGACCCAGTACTTC.

This clonotype was seen many times. This sequence joins TRBV29-1 and TRBJ1-5, with 11 bases that match TRBD1. Looked up from germline, CDR1 is SQVTM and CDR2 is ANQGSEA. This CDR3 is 12 amino acids long. The V segment lost 7 bases and the J segment 5 bases; nucleotides outside the gene matches: 1. CDR3 DNA: TGCAGCGCGGGACAGGGGGATCAGCCCCAGCATTTT. As protein: CSAGQGDQPQHF.

The rearrangement uses TRBV20-1 and TRBJ1-1; D not resolved. Germline V gives CDR1 DFQATT, CDR2 SNEGSKA (reference sequence). The length of the CDR3 is 16 residues. V lost 2 bases to trimming and J lost 1 base, with 17 bases between them. CDR3 region: CSARLVRRETNTEAFF. The CDR3 coding sequence is TGCAGTGCTAGATTAGTCCGGAGGGAGACGAACACTGAAGCTTTCTTT.

J is TRBJ2-1 and V is TRBV15; D not certain. V lost 1 base and J lost 3, with 10 bases in between. The CDR3 length is 15 residues. CDR1 is LNHNV and CDR2 is YYDKDF in the germline V gene (reference sequence). CDR3 region: CATSRARNLYNEQFF. The CDR3 coding sequence is TGTGCCACCAGCAGAGCACGCAATCTCTACAATGAGCAGTTCTTC.

This clonotype was detected only a few times. The genes are TRBV11-2 and TRBJ2-7; unclear D gene. Germline values: CDR1 SGHAT, CDR2 FQNNGV. CDR3 length: 13 residues. Trimming took 0 bases from V and 5 from J, leaving 8 bases between them. CDR3 sequence (DNA): TGTGCCAGCAGCTTAGAAAACAGTCACGAGCAGTACTTC. This gives the protein CASSLENSHEQYF.

Written as DNA, the CDR3 is TGTGCCAGCAGTCTAGCGGGAGGGCTGCGAGACGAGCAGTACTTC. It codes for CASSLAGGLRDEQYF. V is TRBV27 and J is TRBJ2-7; the match to TRBD2 covers 12 bases. CDR3 length: 15 amino acids. Germline trimming cut 5 bases from V and 5 bases from J; bases unmatched to any gene: 7. Germline CDR1 MNHEY, CDR2 SMNVEV (reference sequence).

The chain links TRBV20-1 to TRBJ2-1; 13 nucleotides line up with TRBD2. The V gene end was trimmed by 1 base and the J gene end by 5 bases; junction bases not matched to a gene: 2. The germline V gene encodes CDR1 DFQATT and CDR2 SNEGSKA (reference sequence). The CDR3 has 15 amino acids. CDR3 amino acids: CSARGLAGGDNEQFF. The CDR3 DNA is TGCAGTGCTAGAGGACTAGCGGGAGGTGACAATGAGCAGTTCTTC.

The chain couples TRBV28 to TRBJ1-2; D is uncertain. The V end lost 10 bases, the J end lost 3 bases, and 12 bases lay between the germline ends. This CDR3 spans 12 amino acids. The germline gives CDR1 MDHEN, CDR2 SYDVKM. The CDR3 DNA follows: TGTGCCATTGGAGAGGTGTACTATGGCTACACCTTC. Protein product: CAIGEVYYGYTF.

The chain joins TRBV7-9 to TRBJ2-5, with D perhaps matching TRBD2 (5 bases). The CDR3 spans 12 residues. Trimming left V 6 bases short and J 13 bases short, with 18 bases between. Looked up from germline, CDR1 is SEHNR and CDR2 is FQNEAQ (reference sequence). Written as DNA, the CDR3 is TGTGCCAGCAGTCAGAAGGGAGAAGGCCTGTACTTC. Protein sequence: CASSQKGEGLYF. Together with reference TRBV7-9 and TRBJ2-5, the CDR3 gives the full variable domain: DTGVSQNPRHKITKRGQNVTFRCDPISEHNRLYWYRQTLGQGPEFLTYFQNEAQLEKSRLLSDRFSAERPKGSFSTLEIQRTEQGDSAMYLCASSQKGEGLYFGPGTRLLVL.

This clonotype came up a few times. The V and J genes are TRBV9 and TRBJ2-5; 10 bases align to TRBD1. V shed 3 bases and J 5 bases; nucleotides not matched to a gene: 7. This CDR3 is built from 15 residues. Germline values: CDR1 SGDLS, CDR2 YYNGEE. The CDR3 region is CASSASGTGVETQYF. The CDR3 DNA reads TGTGCCAGCAGCGCCTCCGGGACAGGGGTTGAGACCCAGTACTTC.

This clonotype has a count of ten or more. The chain recombines TRBV10-1 with TRBJ2-3; the match to TRBD1 covers 7 bases. After removal of 7 bases from V and 3 bases from J, the junction contained 7 bases not matched to a gene. The germline gives CDR1 WNHNN, CDR2 SYGVQD (reference sequence). The CDR3 runs to 14 residues. The CDR3 DNA reads as TGCGCCAGCACCGACAGGGTCAAAACAGATACGCAGTATTTT. Amino acid sequence: CASTDRVKTDTQYF.

This clonotype showed up just once. The rearrangement uses TRBV6-2 or TRBV6-3 and TRBJ2-2; a weak D match, TRBD2 (7 bases). Germline assignment: CDR1 MNHEY and CDR2 SVGEGT. Deletions cut 2 bases from V and 5 bases from J, with 15 bases between. There are 16 residues in the CDR3. The CDR3 sequence: CASSYDGLGGTGELFF. Here the CDR3 DNA reads TGTGCCAGCAGTTACGACGGACTAGGGGGAACCGGGGAGCTGTTTTTT.

This clonotype was found a few times. The rearrangement links TRBV5-6 to TRBJ1-5; tentatively, D is TRBD1 (6 bases). Germline lookup yields CDR1 SGHDT and CDR2 YYEEEE. The length of the CDR3 is 13 residues. The germline V and J ends were trimmed by 4 bases and 7 bases, with 12 bases remaining between them. Here the CDR3 DNA reads TGTGCCAGCAGCCAGGGGTTTCGCCAGCCCCAGCATTTT. Residues: CASSQGFRQPQHF.

The V call is TRBV6-2 or TRBV6-3, the J call TRBJ2-1; 7 bases align to TRBD1. V gave up 5 bases and J gave up 4 bases; unmatched junction bases: 5. This CDR3 has 14 amino acids. Germline V gene data show CDR1 as MNHEY and CDR2 as SVGEGT. DNA for the CDR3: TGTGCCAGCAGTCGGGACAGACAATACAATGAGCAGTTCTTC. Its translation: CASSRDRQYNEQFF.

This chain joins TRBV4-1 and TRBJ1-2; D not resolved. Germline CDR1 and CDR2: MGHRA and YSYEKL. CDR3 length: 16 residues. Between the trimmed V and J ends, which lost 5 bases and 6 bases, there was a span of 22 bases. Here the CDR3 reads CASSALEASAWNGYTF. The CDR3 DNA is TGCGCCAGCAGCGCCCTTGAGGCGTCCGCGTGGAATGGCTACACCTTC.

The chain has TRBV20-1 and TRBJ2-7; a weak D match, TRBD1 (6 bases). This CDR3 has 14 residues. V was pared by 0 bases and J by 5 bases, with 14 bases between. Germline-derived CDR1 and CDR2 are DFQATT and SNEGSKA (reference sequence). The CDR3 sequence is CSAREASGDHEQYF. As DNA, the CDR3 is TGCAGTGCTAGAGAGGCCTCAGGGGACCACGAGCAGTACTTC.

This rearrangement joins TRBV10-3 to TRBJ1-5, with 7 nucleotides matching TRBD1. The CDR3 runs 14 residues. Germline values: CDR1 ENHRY, CDR2 SYGVKD. The V and J ends lost 6 bases and 4 bases, in that order; junction bases with no gene match: 6. The CDR3 DNA is TGTGCCATCAGCCGAGACAGGGATAATCAGCCCCAGCATTTT. This encodes CAISRDRDNQPQHF.

This clonotype was seen only a few times. This chain uses TRBV18 with TRBJ2-1; D is uncertain. Between the trimmed V and J ends, which lost 6 bases and 2 bases, there was a span of 11 bases. CDR1 and CDR2 from the germline V gene are KGHSH and LQKENI. CDR3 length: 14 amino acids. CDR3 in amino acids: CASSLTRPYNEQFF. Written as DNA, the CDR3 is TGTGCCAGCTCCCTCACTCGACCCTACAATGAGCAGTTCTTC.

A remark on this clonotype: It may be a read error: a sequence one base away is much more abundant. The rearrangement joins TRBV7-8 to TRBJ2-2; D gene uncertain. The CDR3 is 16 amino acids. Germline CDR1 and CDR2: SGHVS and FQNEAQ. This CDR3 is CAGSFWRQSNTGELFF. CDR3 DNA: TGTGCCGGCAGCTTTTGGCGGCAATCGAACACCGGGGAGCTGTTTTTT.

This clonotype was counted only a few times. The rearrangement links TRBV27 to TRBJ2-7; tentatively, D is TRBD1 (6 bases). CDR1 is MNHEY and CDR2 is SMNVEV in the germline V gene (reference sequence). CDR3 length: 16 amino acids. Trimming cost V 9 bases and J 0 bases, with 21 bases left between them. CDR3 nucleotide sequence: TGTGCCAGTGGATTCTTGACAGGCCTAAGCTCCTACGAGCAGTACTTC. Its protein is CASGFLTGLSSYEQYF.